This T cell receptor (beta chain) is drawn from a study of technical replicates of blood from a few donors. The data were produced by immunoSEQ multiplex PCR, yet TCRdb's version contains in-frame clones alone and is incomplete. The sample records 72,000 or so clones, over 80% being singletons. The CDR3 covers 14 residues. The V gene end was trimmed by 6 bases and the J gene end by 1 base; junction bases not matched to a gene: 2. Germline assignment: CDR1 MNHEY and CDR2 SVGAGI. The chain uses TRBV6-5 and TRBJ2-5, with TRBD2 matching 10 bases. The specimen was T cells isolated from PBMCs. The receptor's source is a human donor in good health. CDR3 sequence: CASRTSGFQETQYF. The CDR3 coding sequence is TGTGCCAGCAGGACTAGCGGGTTCCAAGAGACCCAGTACTTC.